One T cell receptor (beta chain) is described in this entry. Clones were sequenced by immunoSEQ multiplex PCR, and TCRdb holds only the in-frame ones, with some missing. The sample consists of about 370,000 clones, over 85% of them appearing once. The CDR3 has 16 residues. The ends lost 1 base at V and 4 bases at J; junction bases unmatched: 6. Germline CDR1 is MGHRA and CDR2 is YSYEKL. This sample is drawn from a study of blood T cell repertoires in COVID-19. Participant-given clinical history determined each cohort assignment. The TCR was taken from a woman between 25 and 40 years old who had recovered from COVID-19. The V call is TRBV4-1, the J call TRBJ1-4, with 7 bases matching TRBD1. Specimen: PBMCs or T cells enriched from blood (not recorded which). The CDR3, as DNA: TGCGCCAGCAGCCAAGCACCGGGACAGCTTAATGAAAAACTGTTTTTT. Translating gives CASSQAPGQLNEKLFF.